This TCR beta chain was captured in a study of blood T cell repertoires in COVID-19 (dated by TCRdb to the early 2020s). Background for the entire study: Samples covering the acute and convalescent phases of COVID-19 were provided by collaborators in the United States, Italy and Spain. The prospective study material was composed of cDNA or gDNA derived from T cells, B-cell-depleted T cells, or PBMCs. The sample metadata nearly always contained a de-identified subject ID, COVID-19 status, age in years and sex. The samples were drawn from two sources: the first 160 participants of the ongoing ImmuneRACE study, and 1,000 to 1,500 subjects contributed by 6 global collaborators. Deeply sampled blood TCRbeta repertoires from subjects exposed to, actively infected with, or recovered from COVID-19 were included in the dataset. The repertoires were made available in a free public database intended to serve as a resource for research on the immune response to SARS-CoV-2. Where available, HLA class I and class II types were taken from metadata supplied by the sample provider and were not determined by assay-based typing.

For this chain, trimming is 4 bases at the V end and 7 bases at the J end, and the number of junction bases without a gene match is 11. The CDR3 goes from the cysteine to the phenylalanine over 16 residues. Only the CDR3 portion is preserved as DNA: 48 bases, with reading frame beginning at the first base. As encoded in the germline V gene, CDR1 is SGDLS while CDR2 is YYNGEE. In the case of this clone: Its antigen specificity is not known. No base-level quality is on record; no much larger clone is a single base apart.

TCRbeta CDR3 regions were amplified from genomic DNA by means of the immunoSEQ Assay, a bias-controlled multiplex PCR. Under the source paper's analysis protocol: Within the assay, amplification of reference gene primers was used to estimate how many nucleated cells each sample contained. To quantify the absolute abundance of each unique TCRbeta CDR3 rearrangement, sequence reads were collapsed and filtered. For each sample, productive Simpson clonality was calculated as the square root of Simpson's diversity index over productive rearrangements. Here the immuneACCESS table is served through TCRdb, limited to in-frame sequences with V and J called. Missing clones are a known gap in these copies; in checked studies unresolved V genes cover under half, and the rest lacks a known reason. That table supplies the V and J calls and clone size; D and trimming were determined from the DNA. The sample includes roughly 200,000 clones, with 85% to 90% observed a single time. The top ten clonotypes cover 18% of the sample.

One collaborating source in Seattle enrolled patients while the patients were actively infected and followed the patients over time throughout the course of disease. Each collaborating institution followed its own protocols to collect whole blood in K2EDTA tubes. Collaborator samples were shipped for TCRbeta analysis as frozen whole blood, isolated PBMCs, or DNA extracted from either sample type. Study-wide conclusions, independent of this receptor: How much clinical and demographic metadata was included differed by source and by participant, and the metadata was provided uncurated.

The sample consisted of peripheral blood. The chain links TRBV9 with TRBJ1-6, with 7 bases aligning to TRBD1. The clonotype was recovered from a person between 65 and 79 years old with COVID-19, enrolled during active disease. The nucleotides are TGTGCCAGCAGCCCAGTACCGACAGGGACAAATTCACCCCTCCACTTT. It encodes CASSPVPTGTNSPLHF.